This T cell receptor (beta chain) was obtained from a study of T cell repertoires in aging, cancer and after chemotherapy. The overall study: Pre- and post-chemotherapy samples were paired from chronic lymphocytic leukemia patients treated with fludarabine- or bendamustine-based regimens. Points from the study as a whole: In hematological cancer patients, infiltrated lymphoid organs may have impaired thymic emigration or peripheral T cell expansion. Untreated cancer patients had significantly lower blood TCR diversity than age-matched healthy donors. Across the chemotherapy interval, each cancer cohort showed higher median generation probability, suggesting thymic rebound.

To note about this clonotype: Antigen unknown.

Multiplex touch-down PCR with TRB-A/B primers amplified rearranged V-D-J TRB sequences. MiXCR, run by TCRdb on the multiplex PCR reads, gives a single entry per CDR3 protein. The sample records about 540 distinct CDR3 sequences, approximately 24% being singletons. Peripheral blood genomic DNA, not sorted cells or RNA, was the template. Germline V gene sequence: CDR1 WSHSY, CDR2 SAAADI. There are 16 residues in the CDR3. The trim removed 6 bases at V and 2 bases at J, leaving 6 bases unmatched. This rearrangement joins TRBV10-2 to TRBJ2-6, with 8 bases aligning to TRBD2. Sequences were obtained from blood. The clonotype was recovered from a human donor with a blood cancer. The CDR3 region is CASRGTSGTGANVLTF. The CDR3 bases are TGCGCCAGCAGGGGGACTAGTGGGACTGGGGCCAACGTCCTGACTTTC.